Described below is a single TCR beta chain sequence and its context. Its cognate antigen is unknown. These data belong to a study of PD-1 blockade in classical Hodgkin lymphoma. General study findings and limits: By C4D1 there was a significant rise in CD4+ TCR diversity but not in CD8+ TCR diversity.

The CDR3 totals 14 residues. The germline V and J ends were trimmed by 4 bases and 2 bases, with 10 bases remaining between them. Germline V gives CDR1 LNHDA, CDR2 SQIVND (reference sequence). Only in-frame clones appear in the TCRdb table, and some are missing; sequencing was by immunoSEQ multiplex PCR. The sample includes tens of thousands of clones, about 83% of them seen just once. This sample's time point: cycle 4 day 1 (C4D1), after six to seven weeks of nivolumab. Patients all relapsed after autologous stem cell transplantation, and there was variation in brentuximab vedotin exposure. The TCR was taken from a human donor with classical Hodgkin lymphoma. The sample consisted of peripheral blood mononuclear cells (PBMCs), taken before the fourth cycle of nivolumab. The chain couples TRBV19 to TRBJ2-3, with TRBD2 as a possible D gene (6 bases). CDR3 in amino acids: CASSTGLPTDTQYF. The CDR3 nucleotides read TGTGCCAGTAGTACGGGACTGCCCACAGATACGCAGTATTTT.